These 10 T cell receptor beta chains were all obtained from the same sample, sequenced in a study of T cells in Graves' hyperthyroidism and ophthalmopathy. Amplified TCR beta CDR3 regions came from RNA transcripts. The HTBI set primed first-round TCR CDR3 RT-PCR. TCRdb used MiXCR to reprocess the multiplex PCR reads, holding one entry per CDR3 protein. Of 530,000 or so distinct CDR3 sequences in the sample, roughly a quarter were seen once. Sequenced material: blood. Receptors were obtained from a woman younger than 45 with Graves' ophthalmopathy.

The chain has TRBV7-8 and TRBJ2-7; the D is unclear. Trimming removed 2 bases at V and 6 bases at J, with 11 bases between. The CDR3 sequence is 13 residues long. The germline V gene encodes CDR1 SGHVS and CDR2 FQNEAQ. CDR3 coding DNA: TGTGCCAGCAGCTTAACGCCTCACCTCGAGCAGTACTTC. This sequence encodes CASSLTPHLEQYF.

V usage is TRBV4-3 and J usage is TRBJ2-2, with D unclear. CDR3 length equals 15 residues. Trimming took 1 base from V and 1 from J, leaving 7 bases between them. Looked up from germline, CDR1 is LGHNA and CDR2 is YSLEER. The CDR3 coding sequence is TGCGCCAGCAGCCAAGCTGGGCGGAACACCGGGGAGCTGTTTTTT. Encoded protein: CASSQAGRNTGELFF.

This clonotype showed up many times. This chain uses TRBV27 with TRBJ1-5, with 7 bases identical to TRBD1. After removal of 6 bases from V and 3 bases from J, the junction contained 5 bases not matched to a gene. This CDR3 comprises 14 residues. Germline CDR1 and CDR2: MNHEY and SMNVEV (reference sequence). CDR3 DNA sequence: TGTGCCAGCAGCGCGACAGGGCCCAATCAGCCCCAGCATTTT. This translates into CASSATGPNQPQHF.

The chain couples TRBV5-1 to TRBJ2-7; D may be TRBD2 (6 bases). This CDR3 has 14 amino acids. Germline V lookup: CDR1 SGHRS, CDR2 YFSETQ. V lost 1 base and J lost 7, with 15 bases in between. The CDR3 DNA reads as TGCGCCAGCAGCTTGCTTTGGTTCGGGGGAGAGCAGTACTTC. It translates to CASSLLWFGGEQYF.

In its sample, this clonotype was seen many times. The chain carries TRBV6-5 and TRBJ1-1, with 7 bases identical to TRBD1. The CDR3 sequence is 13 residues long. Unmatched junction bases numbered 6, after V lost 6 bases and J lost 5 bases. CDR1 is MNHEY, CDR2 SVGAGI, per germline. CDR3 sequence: CASRRQGGTEAFF. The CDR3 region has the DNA TGTGCCAGCAGGAGACAGGGAGGGACTGAAGCTTTCTTT.

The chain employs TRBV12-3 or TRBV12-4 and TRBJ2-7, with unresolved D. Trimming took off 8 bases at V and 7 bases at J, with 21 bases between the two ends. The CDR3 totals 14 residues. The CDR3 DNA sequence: TGTGCCAGCCTCGGAACCTCTCATCTCGGGGAGCAGTACTTC. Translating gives CASLGTSHLGEQYF.

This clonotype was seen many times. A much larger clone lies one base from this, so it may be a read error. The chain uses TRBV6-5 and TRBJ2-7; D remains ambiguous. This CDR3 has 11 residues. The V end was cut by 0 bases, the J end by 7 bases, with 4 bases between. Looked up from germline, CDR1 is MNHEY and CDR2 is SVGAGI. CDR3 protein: CASSYSEEQYF. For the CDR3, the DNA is TGTGCCAGCAGTTACTCGGAGGAGCAGTACTTC.

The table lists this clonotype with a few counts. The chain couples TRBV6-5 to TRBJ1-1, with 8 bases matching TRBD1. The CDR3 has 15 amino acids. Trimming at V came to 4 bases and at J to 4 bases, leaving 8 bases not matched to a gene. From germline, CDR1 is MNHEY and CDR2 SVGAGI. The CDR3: CASSFTGGGGTEAFF. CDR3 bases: TGTGCCAGCAGTTTCACAGGGGGGGGGGGCACTGAAGCTTTCTTT.

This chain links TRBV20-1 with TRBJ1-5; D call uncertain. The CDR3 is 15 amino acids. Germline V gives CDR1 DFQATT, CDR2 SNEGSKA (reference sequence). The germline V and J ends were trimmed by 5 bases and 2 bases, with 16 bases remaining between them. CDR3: CSAGGPVGRNQPQHF. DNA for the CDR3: TGCAGTGCTGGCGGACCGGTGGGCCGCAATCAGCCCCAGCATTTT.

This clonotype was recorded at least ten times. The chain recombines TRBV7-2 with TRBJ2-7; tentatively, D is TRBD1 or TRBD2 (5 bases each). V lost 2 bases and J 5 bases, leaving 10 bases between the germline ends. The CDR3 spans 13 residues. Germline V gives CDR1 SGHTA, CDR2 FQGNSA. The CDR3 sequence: CASSLIRDHEQYF. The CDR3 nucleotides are TGTGCCAGCAGCTTAATCAGGGACCACGAGCAGTACTTC. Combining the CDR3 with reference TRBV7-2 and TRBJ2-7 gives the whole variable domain GAGVSQSPSNKVTEKGKDVELRCDPISGHTALYWYRQSLGQGLEFLIYFQGNSAPDKSGLPSDRFSAERTGGSVSTLTIQRTQQEDSAVYLCASSLIRDHEQYFGPGTRLTVT.